This TCR beta chain stems from a study of Ad26.COV2.S vaccination and SARS-CoV-2 variants. Study context: Ad26.COV2.S was injected intramuscularly once or twice, 56 days apart.

This clone was picked up a small number of times. No antigen is known for it. Study-level results: Vaccinees reportedly had broad spike-specific CD8+ and CD4+ T cell responses.

The sample's treatment: some 20 received Ad26.COV2.S at low or high dose, single or two shots; roughly five received placebo; per-sample allocation not given. Sampling happened 63 days after the first vaccine or placebo injection. Sequencing used immunoSEQ multiplex PCR; TCRdb keeps in-frame clones, though not all of them. The sample yields around 270,000 clones, around 88% seen once. This specimen was peripheral blood, taken in a trial of Ad26.COV2.S vaccine versus placebo. This clonotype was sampled from a person between 18 and 60 years old who received the Ad26.COV2.S COVID-19 vaccine or a placebo.

CDR3 protein: CASRRGEGGMETQYF. The DNA for the CDR3 is TGTGCCAGTCGACGTGGGGAAGGGGGCATGGAGACCCAGTACTTC. The chain has TRBV19 and TRBJ2-5; 7 bases are a match to TRBD1. The CDR3 contains 15 residues. Germline V lookup: CDR1 LNHDA, CDR2 SQIVND (reference sequence). V shed 8 bases, J shed 5 bases, and the junction held 14 bases outside the gene matches.